Presented here are 23 T cell receptor beta chains from one specimen sequenced in a study of PD-1 blockade in classical Hodgkin lymphoma. Assay: immunoSEQ multiplex PCR; the TCRdb copy retains only in-frame clones and omits some. The sample consists of around 66,000 clones, approximately 92% of them appearing once. Brentuximab vedotin exposure varied among the patients, all of whom had relapsed after autologous stem cell transplantation. The sample here was peripheral blood mononuclear cells (PBMCs), taken at baseline. These receptors were obtained from a human donor with classical Hodgkin lymphoma.

The rearrangement uses TRBV9 and TRBJ1-4, with D possibly TRBD1 on 6 matching bases. Germline V gene data show CDR1 as SGDLS and CDR2 as YYNGEE. V lost 0 bases and J 7 bases, leaving 25 bases between the germline ends. The CDR3 has 19 residues. CDR3 residues: CASSVGWGPYEGLGEKLFF. The CDR3 bases are TGTGCCAGCAGCGTAGGGTGGGGGCCTTATGAAGGGTTAGGTGAAAAACTGTTTTTT.

As to this clone: The junction differs from germline at one of its ends, possibly a read error. V usage is TRBV2 and J usage is TRBJ1-4; TRBD1 aligns across 7 bases. This CDR3 is 14 amino acids long. Per the germline V gene, CDR1 is SNHLY and CDR2 is FYNNEI. CDR3 nucleotides: TGTGCCAGCAGGGAAGGGGGCTGGGGTGAAAAACTGTTTTTT. This codes for CASREGGWGEKLFF.

This clone was counted a single time. The genes are TRBV11-2 and TRBJ1-2; D is perhaps TRBD1 (5 bases). CDR1 and CDR2 from the germline V gene are SGHAT and FQNNGV. The CDR3 is 12 amino acids. Trimming took 5 bases from V and 4 from J, leaving 8 bases between them. CDR3 DNA: TGTGCCAGCAGCCGGGGGTCCTATGGCTACACCTTC. Protein: CASSRGSYGYTF. The variable domain in full, with the rest retrieved from reference TRBV11-2 and TRBJ1-2, is EAGVAQSPRYKIIEKRQSVAFWCNPISGHATLYWYQQILGQGPKLLIQFQNNGVVDDSQLPKDRFSAERLKGVDSTLKIQPAKLEDSAVYLCASSRGSYGYTFGSGTRLTVV.

The chain carries TRBV5-1 and TRBJ1-6; no clear D. The CDR3 spans 15 residues. Trimming removed 0 bases at V and 7 bases at J, with 11 bases between. In germline, CDR1 is SGHRS, CDR2 YFSETQ. The CDR3 region is CASSLALGENSPLHF. CDR3 in DNA: TGCGCCAGCAGCTTGGCCCTCGGAGAAAATTCACCCCTCCACTTT.

About this clone itself: The junction does not match germline at one end; this may be a read error. The chain joins TRBV19 to TRBJ1-6; D is possibly TRBD1 (6 bases). This CDR3 spans 9 amino acids. Germline CDR1 reads LNHDA; CDR2 reads SQIVND (reference sequence). The CDR3: CASRSDRYF. The DNA of the CDR3 is TGTGCCAGTAGATCGGACAGATACTTT.

The chain is built from TRBV19 and TRBJ1-1; a weak D match, TRBD1 (5 bases). Trimming removed 2 bases from V and 3 bases from J, with 19 bases in between. The CDR3 covers 17 residues. Germline CDR1 reads LNHDA; CDR2 reads SQIVND (reference sequence). In DNA form, the CDR3 reads TGTGCCAGTAGTATATCGCAGTACCGACAGCTATACACTGAAGCTTTCTTT. It specifies CASSISQYRQLYTEAFF.

V is TRBV2 and J is TRBJ2-2; D gene uncertain. This CDR3 has 14 amino acids. V was pared by 3 bases and J by 6 bases, with 11 bases between. Looked up from germline, CDR1 is SNHLY and CDR2 is FYNNEI. In DNA, the CDR3 is TGTGCCAGCAGTGACGTGATGGGCGCCGGGGAGCTGTTTTTT. Translated: CASSDVMGAGELFF.

This clone was recorded only once. CDR3: CASSPGTANTEAFF. Here the CDR3 DNA reads TGCGCCAGCAGCCCAGGGACAGCGAACACTGAAGCTTTCTTT. The chain recombines TRBV5-1 with TRBJ1-1; 7 bases agree with TRBD1. Germline-derived CDR1 and CDR2 are SGHRS and YFSETQ. CDR3 length equals 14 residues. Unmatched junction bases numbered 4, after V lost 4 bases and J lost 1 base.

V gene TRBV7-8 combines with J gene TRBJ2-1, with 7 bases fitting TRBD2. Germline trimming cut 0 bases from V and 14 bases from J; bases unmatched to any gene: 16. The CDR3 loop spans 16 amino acids. Germline V lookup: CDR1 SGHVS, CDR2 FQNEAQ. CDR3 sequence (DNA): TGTGCCAGCAGCTTAGCGCAGGCTACTAGCGAGCTCGGGGAGTTCTTC. Protein sequence: CASSLAQATSELGEFF. Supplemented by reference TRBV7-8 and TRBJ2-1, the full variable domain reads GAGVSQSPRYKVAKRGQDVALRCDPISGHVSLFWYQQALGQGPEFLTYFQNEAQLDKSGLPSDRFFAERPEGSVSTLKIQRTQQEDSAVYLCASSLAQATSELGEFFGPGTRLTVL.

The chain is built from TRBV30 and TRBJ1-4; D not certain. Germline V gene sequence: CDR1 GTSNPN, CDR2 SVGIG (reference sequence). Trimming pared 5 bases from V and 4 bases from J, leaving 14 bases between. The CDR3 consists of 14 residues. The CDR3 sequence: CAWSGWQRNEKLFF. CDR3 nucleotides: TGTGCCTGGTCGGGGTGGCAGCGTAATGAAAAACTGTTTTTT.

This clone counts as large (0.1 to 1%). The chain couples TRBV10-2 to TRBJ1-6; 8 positions match TRBD1. The junction had 6 bases not matched to a gene; V was cut back by 6 bases and J by 11 bases. The CDR3 is 13 residues long. The germline CDR1 and CDR2 sequences are WSHSY and SAAADI. Here the CDR3 DNA reads TGCGCCAGCAGGGGACAGGAAGGAGCACCCCTCCACTTT. It yields the protein CASRGQEGAPLHF.

CDR3 nucleotide sequence: TGCGCCAGCAAGAGAGAGCGGAACACTGAAGCTTTCTTT. Residues: CASKRERNTEAFF. V gene TRBV10-2 combines with J gene TRBJ1-1; no definite D call. Germline CDR1 and CDR2: WSHSY and SAAADI. With 7 bases removed from V and 1 base from J, the gap between germline ends came to 10 bases. The CDR3 sequence is 13 residues long.

This chain connects TRBV4-1 to TRBJ2-7, with no clear D. The CDR3 sequence is 14 residues long. The ends were cut back, 0 bases at V and 5 bases at J, with 11 bases in the middle. The germline CDR1 and CDR2 sequences are MGHRA and YSYEKL. The CDR3 sequence is CASSQDRLNHEQYF. DNA for the CDR3: TGCGCCAGCAGCCAAGATCGGCTCAACCACGAGCAGTACTTC.

This clone was picked up one time. This chain joins TRBV5-1 and TRBJ2-2; possibly TRBD1 or TRBD2 for D (5 bases each). This CDR3 has 14 residues. Germline CDR1 is SGHRS and CDR2 is YFSETQ. Trimming left V 4 bases short and J 3 bases short, with 10 bases between. CDR3 nucleotide sequence: TGCGCCAGCAGCACGGGACCCCACACCGGGGAGCTGTTTTTT. This encodes CASSTGPHTGELFF.

The J gene is TRBJ1-3, the V gene TRBV13, with 8 bases identical to TRBD1. Germline values: CDR1 PRHDT, CDR2 FYEKMQ (reference sequence). The CDR3 runs to 17 residues. V lost 3 bases, J lost 2 bases, and 9 bases stayed unmatched. The CDR3 sequence: CASSLGDRRIAGNTIYF. Here the CDR3 DNA reads TGTGCCAGCAGCTTGGGGGACAGGCGCATAGCTGGAAACACCATATATTTT.

V usage is TRBV28 and J usage is TRBJ1-3; D unclear. Deletions cut 10 bases from V and 2 bases from J, with 12 bases between. CDR1 and CDR2 (germline): MDHEN, SYDVKM. The CDR3 consists of 13 residues. The CDR3 coding sequence is TGTGCCAAGACTCAAGTCCCTGGAAACACCATATATTTT. Translating gives CAKTQVPGNTIYF.

The chain joins TRBV19 to TRBJ1-2; possible D gene TRBD1, 5 bases. V was trimmed by 7 bases and J by 4 bases, leaving 22 bases between them. Per germline, CDR1 LNHDA and CDR2 SQIVND (reference sequence). The CDR3 contains 16 residues. The CDR3 sequence is CASTGRNLFSSYGYTF. The CDR3 DNA sequence: TGTGCCAGTACGGGGCGAAACCTTTTCTCTTCCTATGGCTACACCTTC.

The chain combines TRBV10-1 with TRBJ2-1, with D unclear. Germline V lookup: CDR1 WNHNN, CDR2 SYGVQD (reference sequence). Trimming pared 4 bases from V and 5 bases from J, leaving 12 bases between. CDR3 length equals 14 residues. In DNA form, the CDR3 reads TGCGCCAGCAGTGGGGCGAACATAAACAATGAGCAGTTCTTC. Translated: CASSGANINNEQFF.

The chain joins TRBV2 to TRBJ1-1; D unresolved. Trimming took 8 bases from V and 8 from J, leaving 6 bases between them. This CDR3 spans 9 amino acids. Per the germline V gene, CDR1 is SNHLY and CDR2 is FYNNEI. The CDR3 reads CASPAEAFF. DNA of the CDR3: TGTGCCAGCCCGGCCGAAGCTTTCTTT.

The rearrangement joins TRBV6-5 to TRBJ2-1; a weak D match, TRBD2 (5 bases). This CDR3 is built from 14 residues. V lost 5 bases, J lost 6 bases, and 14 bases lay in between. From germline, CDR1 is MNHEY and CDR2 SVGAGI. The CDR3, as DNA: TGTGCCAGCAGTGCTACCGGGAATCCCAATGAGCAGTTCTTC. Translation gives CASSATGNPNEQFF.

The V call is TRBV7-9, the J call TRBJ2-3; 8 positions match TRBD1. With 2 bases clipped from V and 4 bases from J, the junction kept 5 bases outside the gene matches. The CDR3 runs 15 residues. Looked up from germline, CDR1 is SEHNR and CDR2 is FQNEAQ (reference sequence). Written as DNA, the CDR3 is TGTGCCAGCAGCTTATTGGACAGGGAGCCAGATACGCAGTATTTT. Residues: CASSLLDREPDTQYF.

V is TRBV6-5 and J is TRBJ1-3; perhaps TRBD1 as D (5 bases). CDR3 length equals 13 residues. Trimming pared 4 bases from V and 2 bases from J, leaving 6 bases between. Germline V CDR1 and CDR2: MNHEY, SVGAGI. This CDR3 reads CASSSGPGNTIYF. The CDR3 nucleotides read TGTGCCAGCAGTTCGGGACCTGGAAACACCATATATTTT.

This chain connects TRBV6-1 to TRBJ2-7, with 8 bases lining up with TRBD1. CDR1 and CDR2 from the germline V gene are MNHNS and SASEGT. This CDR3 spans 15 amino acids. Trimming at V came to 6 bases and at J to 6 bases, leaving 13 bases not matched to a gene. CDR3 loop: CASSLISGTGAEQYF. CDR3 coding DNA: TGTGCCAGCAGCTTGATTTCTGGGACAGGAGCCGAGCAGTACTTC.